A selection of T cell receptor beta chains follows, all from one sample in a study of blood T cell repertoires in COVID-19. Assay: immunoSEQ multiplex PCR; the TCRdb copy retains only in-frame clones and omits some. The sample consists of over 35,000 clones, approximately 80% of them appearing once. The sequenced material came from peripheral blood. The receptors were gathered from a man aged 60-69 years with active COVID-19. CDR3s include the opening cysteine and the closing phenylalanine or tryptophan. D genes are given only for firm matches. Size is omitted from some rows. Given values are once, few, many or a class for expanded clones.

V,size,D,J,CDR3,DNA
TRBV24-1,.,TRBD1,TRBJ2-2,CATSETGVTGELFF,TGTGCCACCAGTGAAACAGGGGTTACCGGGGAGCTGTTTTTT
TRBV2,few,TRBD1,TRBJ2-3,CASSDTLTGGIPTQYF,TGTGCCAGCAGTGACACCCTAACAGGGGGCATCCCAACGCAGTATTTT
TRBV20-1,once,TRBD1,TRBJ1-5,CSASGARGQGDYSNQPQHF,TGCAGTGCTAGTGGGGCGCGGGGACAGGGGGATTATAGCAATCAGCCCCAGCATTTT
TRBV7-9,.,.,TRBJ1-3,CASRSRRLGAGPDTIYF,TGTGCCAGCAGGTCGCGTCGTCTGGGGGCAGGTCCGGACACCATATATTTT
TRBV19,.,TRBD1,TRBJ2-6,CASRRTGLGSGANVLTF,TGTGCCAGTAGACGGACAGGGCTTGGGTCTGGGGCCAACGTCCTGACTTTC
TRBV18,.,.,TRBJ2-1,CASPPILATYNEQFF,TGTGCCAGCCCACCAATCCTAGCAACCTACAATGAGCAGTTCTTC
TRBV6-1,.,TRBD1,TRBJ1-2,CASSEMTGGAGYTF,TGTGCCAGCAGTGAAATGACAGGGGGTGCTGGCTACACCTTC
TRBV5-1,.,TRBD2,TRBJ2-5,CASGKTSGTQETQYF,TGCGCCAGCGGCAAGACTAGCGGGACACAAGAGACCCAGTACTTC
TRBV12-3/TRBV12-4,.,.,TRBJ2-7,CASSLTYEQYF,TGTGCCAGCAGTCTTACCTACGAGCAGTACTTC
TRBV11-2,.,.,TRBJ2-1,CASRPYSYNEQFF,TGTGCCAGCAGACCCTACTCCTACAATGAGCAGTTCTTC
TRBV4-3,once,TRBD2,TRBJ2-5,CASSQVGLAAGTQYF,TGCGCCAGCAGCCAAGTGGGACTAGCGGCGGGGACCCAGTACTTC
TRBV30,.,TRBD2,TRBJ2-1,CAWTSGTLYNEQFF,TGTGCCTGGACTAGCGGTACCCTTTACAATGAGCAGTTCTTC
TRBV6-5,.,.,TRBJ1-5,CASSSQGLANQPQHF,TGTGCCAGCAGTTCCCAGGGTTTAGCCAATCAGCCCCAGCATTTT
TRBV18,once,.,TRBJ1-2,CASSPGLGYGYTF,TGTGCCAGCTCACCTGGACTGGGCTATGGCTACACCTTC
TRBV5-8,.,.,TRBJ1-5,CASSSFGQPQHF,TGTGCCAGCAGCTCCTTCGGGCAGCCCCAGCATTTT
TRBV4-2,.,.,TRBJ2-7,CASSLNRDGYEQYF,TGTGCCAGCAGCCTTAACAGGGATGGGTACGAGCAGTACTTC
TRBV5-8,.,.,TRBJ1-1,CASSAYRAMNTEAFF,TGTGCCAGCAGCGCGTACAGGGCGATGAACACTGAAGCTTTCTTT
TRBV7-9,.,TRBD2,TRBJ2-1,CASSFYGGVNEQFF,TGTGCCAGCAGCTTTTACGGGGGGGTCAATGAGCAGTTCTTC
TRBV10-3,.,.,TRBJ1-5,CAISESTGPPGMQPQHF,TGTGCCATCAGTGAGTCGACGGGCCCCCCAGGGATGCAGCCCCAGCATTTT
TRBV6-2/TRBV6-3,.,.,TRBJ2-1,CASSYTGEVDEQFF,TGTGCCAGCAGTTACACAGGGGAGGTGGATGAGCAGTTCTTC
TRBV28,once,.,TRBJ1-5,CASSFPGGGVQPQHF,TGTGCCAGCAGTTTCCCGGGCGGAGGGGTTCAGCCCCAGCATTTT
TRBV19,.,TRBD1,TRBJ1-1,CASGTGGAFF,TGTGCCAGTGGGACAGGGGGGGCTTTCTTT
TRBV19,.,.,TRBJ1-1,CASSGQGYEAFF,TGTGCCAGTAGTGGCCAGGGGTATGAAGCTTTCTTT
TRBV7-6,.,TRBD1,TRBJ2-3,CASSLAGQGWTDTQYF,TGTGCCAGCAGCTTAGCGGGACAGGGGTGGACAGATACGCAGTATTTT
TRBV2,few,TRBD2,TRBJ2-1,CASSTGLAGNEQFF,TGTGCCAGCAGCACGGGACTAGCGGGCAATGAGCAGTTCTTC
TRBV11-3,.,.,TRBJ2-3,CASSLGQTTDTQYF,TGTGCCAGCAGCCTGGGGCAAACCACAGATACGCAGTATTTT
TRBV21-1,few,.,TRBJ1-1,CASTFKDYRSAPEAFF,TGTGCCAGCACTTTCAAAGACTACCGGTCCGCCCCTGAAGCTTTCTTT
TRBV9,.,TRBD2,TRBJ2-1,CASSISGGAYNEQFF,TGTGCCAGCAGCATTAGCGGGGGGGCCTACAATGAGCAGTTCTTC
TRBV6-5,.,.,TRBJ1-1,CASSYGQNTEAFF,TGTGCCAGCAGTTACGGGCAGAACACTGAAGCTTTCTTT
TRBV4-2,.,.,TRBJ1-1,CASSLRRGLDTTEAFF,TGTGCCAGCAGCCTCCGACGGGGGTTGGATACCACTGAAGCTTTCTTT
TRBV28,.,.,TRBJ1-1,CAVGDTLREAFF,TGTGCCGTGGGGGACACCCTTCGGGAAGCTTTCTTT
TRBV6-1,.,TRBD1,TRBJ2-5,CASRDREETQYF,TGTGCCAGCAGGGACAGGGAAGAGACCCAGTACTTC
TRBV29-1,.,TRBD1,TRBJ2-2,CSVETDREQGGELFF,TGCAGCGTCGAGACGGACAGGGAGCAGGGCGGGGAGCTGTTTTTT
TRBV19,once,.,TRBJ2-3,CASGGFAGSNTQYF,TGTGCCAGTGGGGGGTTCGCGGGGAGCAATACGCAGTATTTT
TRBV7-8,.,.,TRBJ1-1,CASSPESVIMNTEAFF,TGTGCCAGCAGCCCTGAGTCGGTCATCATGAACACTGAAGCTTTCTTT
TRBV29-1,.,.,TRBJ2-3,CSVEDKGNTQYF,TGCAGCGTTGAAGATAAGGGGAATACGCAGTATTTT